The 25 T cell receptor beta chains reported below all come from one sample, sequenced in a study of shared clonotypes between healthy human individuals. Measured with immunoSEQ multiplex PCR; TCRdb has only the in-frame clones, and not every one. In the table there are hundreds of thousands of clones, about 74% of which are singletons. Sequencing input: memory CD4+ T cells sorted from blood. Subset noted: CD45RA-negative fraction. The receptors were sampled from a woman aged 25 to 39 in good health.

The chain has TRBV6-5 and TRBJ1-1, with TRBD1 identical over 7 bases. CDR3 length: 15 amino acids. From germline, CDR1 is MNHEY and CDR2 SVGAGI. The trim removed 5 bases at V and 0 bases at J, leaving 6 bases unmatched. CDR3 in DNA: TGTGCCAGCAGTAAAGGGGGCTCAGTGAACACTGAAGCTTTCTTT. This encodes CASSKGGSVNTEAFF.

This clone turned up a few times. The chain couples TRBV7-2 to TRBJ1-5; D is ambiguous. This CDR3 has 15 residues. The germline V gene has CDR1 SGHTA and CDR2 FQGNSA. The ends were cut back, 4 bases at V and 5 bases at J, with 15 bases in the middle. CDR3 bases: TGTGCCAGCAGCTCTGTGTCTTTAGTAGATCAGCCCCAGCATTTT. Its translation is CASSSVSLVDQPQHF.

Written as DNA, the CDR3 is TGTGCCAGCAGCTCCCCCCAAGGGACGCGGATCGCATCCGAGCAGTACTTC. Protein sequence: CASSSPQGTRIASEQYF. The V and J genes are TRBV7-6 and TRBJ2-7; D tentatively reads TRBD1 or TRBD2 (5 bases each). The germline CDR1 and CDR2 sequences are SGHVS and FNYEAQ. The ends were cut back, 4 bases at V and 6 bases at J, with 25 bases in the middle. The CDR3 is 17 amino acids.

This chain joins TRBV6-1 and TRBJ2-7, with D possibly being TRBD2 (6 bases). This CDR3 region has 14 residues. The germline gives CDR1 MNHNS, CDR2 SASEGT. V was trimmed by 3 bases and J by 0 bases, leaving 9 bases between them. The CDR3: CASSDRRDSYEQYF. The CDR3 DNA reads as TGTGCCAGCAGTGACCGGCGGGACTCCTACGAGCAGTACTTC.

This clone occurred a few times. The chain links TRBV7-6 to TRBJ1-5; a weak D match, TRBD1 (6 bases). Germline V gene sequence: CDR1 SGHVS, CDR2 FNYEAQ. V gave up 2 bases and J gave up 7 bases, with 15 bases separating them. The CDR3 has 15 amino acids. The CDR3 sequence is CASSLLEGVGQPQHF. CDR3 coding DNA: TGTGCCAGCAGCTTACTGGAGGGGGTGGGGCAGCCCCAGCATTTT.

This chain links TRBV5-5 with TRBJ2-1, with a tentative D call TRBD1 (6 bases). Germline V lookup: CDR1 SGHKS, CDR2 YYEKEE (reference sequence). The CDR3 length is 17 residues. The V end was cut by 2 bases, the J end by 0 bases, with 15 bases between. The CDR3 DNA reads TGTGCCAGCAGCTTTGGCAGGGGTTACAGCTCCTACAATGAGCAGTTCTTC. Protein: CASSFGRGYSSYNEQFF.

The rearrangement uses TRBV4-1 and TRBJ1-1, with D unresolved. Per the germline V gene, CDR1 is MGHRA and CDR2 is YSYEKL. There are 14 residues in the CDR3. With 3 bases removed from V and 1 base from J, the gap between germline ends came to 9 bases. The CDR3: CASSQVYRNTEAFF. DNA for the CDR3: TGCGCCAGCAGCCAGGTTTACAGGAACACTGAAGCTTTCTTT.

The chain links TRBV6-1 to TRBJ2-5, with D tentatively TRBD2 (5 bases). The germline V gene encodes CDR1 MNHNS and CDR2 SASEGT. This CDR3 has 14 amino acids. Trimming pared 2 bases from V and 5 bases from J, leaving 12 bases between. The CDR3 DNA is TGTGCCAGCAGTGAATGGGAGATGGGCGAGACCCAGTACTTC. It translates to CASSEWEMGETQYF.

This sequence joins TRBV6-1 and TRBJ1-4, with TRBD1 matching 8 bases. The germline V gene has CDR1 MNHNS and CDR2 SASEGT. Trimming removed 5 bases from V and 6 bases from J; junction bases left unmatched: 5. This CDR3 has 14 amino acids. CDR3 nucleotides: TGTGCCAGCAGTAGCATGACAGGGGATGAAAAACTGTTTTTT. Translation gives CASSSMTGDEKLFF.

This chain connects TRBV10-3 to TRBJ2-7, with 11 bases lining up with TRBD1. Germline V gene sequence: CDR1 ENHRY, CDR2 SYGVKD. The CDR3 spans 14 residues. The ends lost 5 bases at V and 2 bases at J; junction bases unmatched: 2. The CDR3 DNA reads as TGTGCCATCAGTCTGGGACAGGGGGCCTACGAGCAGTACTTC. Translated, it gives CAISLGQGAYEQYF.

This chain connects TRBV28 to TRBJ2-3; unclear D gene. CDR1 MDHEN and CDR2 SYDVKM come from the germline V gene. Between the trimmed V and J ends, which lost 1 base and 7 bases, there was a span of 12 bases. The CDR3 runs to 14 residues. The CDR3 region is CASSLLAARYTQYF. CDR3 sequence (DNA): TGTGCCAGCAGTTTATTGGCGGCCCGGTATACGCAGTATTTT.

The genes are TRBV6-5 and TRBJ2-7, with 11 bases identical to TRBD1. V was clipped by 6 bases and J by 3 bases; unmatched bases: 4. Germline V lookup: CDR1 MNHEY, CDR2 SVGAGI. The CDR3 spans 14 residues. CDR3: CASRLGTGGYEQYF. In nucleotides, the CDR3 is TGTGCCAGCAGGTTAGGGACAGGGGGCTACGAGCAGTACTTC.

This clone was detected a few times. DNA for the CDR3: TGTGCCAGCAGTTCAGGACGGCGGGGTGGCCAGCATTTT. It yields the protein CASSSGRRGGQHF. The V gene is TRBV6-5, the J gene TRBJ1-5; D unresolved. The length of the CDR3 is 13 residues. CDR1 is MNHEY and CDR2 is SVGAGI in the germline V gene. Trimming shortened V by 4 bases and J by 12 bases, and 16 bases separated the two germline ends.

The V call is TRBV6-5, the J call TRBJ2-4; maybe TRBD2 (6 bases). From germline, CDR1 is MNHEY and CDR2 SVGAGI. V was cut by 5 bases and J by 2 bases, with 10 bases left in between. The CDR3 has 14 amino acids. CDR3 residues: CASSPRGTKNIQYF. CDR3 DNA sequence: TGTGCCAGCAGTCCCCGGGGGACCAAAAACATTCAGTACTTC.

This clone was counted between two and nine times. The CDR3 DNA follows: TGTGCCAGCAGCCAAGAGCCCCCTTTAACGGGAGACTTATACGAGCAGTACTTC. Protein: CASSQEPPLTGDLYEQYF. The chain joins TRBV4-2 to TRBJ2-7, with D possibly matching TRBD2 (6 bases). Germline loops: CDR1 LGHNA, CDR2 YNFKEQ. The V end lost 0 bases, the J end lost 4 bases, and 22 bases lay between the germline ends. CDR3 size: 18 residues.

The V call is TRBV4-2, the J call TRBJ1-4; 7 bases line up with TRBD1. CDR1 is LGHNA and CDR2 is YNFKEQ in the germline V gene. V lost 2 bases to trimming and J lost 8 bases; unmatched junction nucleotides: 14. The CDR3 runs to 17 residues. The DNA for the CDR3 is TGTGCCAGCAGCCAACAACTACAACAGGGGTTAGGGGAAAAACTGTTTTTT. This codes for CASSQQLQQGLGEKLFF.

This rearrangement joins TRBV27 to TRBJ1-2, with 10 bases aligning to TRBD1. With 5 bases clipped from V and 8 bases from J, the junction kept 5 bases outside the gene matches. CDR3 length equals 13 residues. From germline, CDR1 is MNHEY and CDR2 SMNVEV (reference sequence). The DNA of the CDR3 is TGTGCCAGCAGTCCGACAGGGGGCGGGGGCTACACCTTC. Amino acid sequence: CASSPTGGGGYTF.

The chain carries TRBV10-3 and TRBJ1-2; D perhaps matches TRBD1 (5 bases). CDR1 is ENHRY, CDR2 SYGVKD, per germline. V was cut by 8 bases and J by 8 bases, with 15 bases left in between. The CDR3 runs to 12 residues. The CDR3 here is CAIQGNGDGYTF. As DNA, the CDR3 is TGTGCCATCCAGGGCAACGGGGACGGCTACACCTTC.

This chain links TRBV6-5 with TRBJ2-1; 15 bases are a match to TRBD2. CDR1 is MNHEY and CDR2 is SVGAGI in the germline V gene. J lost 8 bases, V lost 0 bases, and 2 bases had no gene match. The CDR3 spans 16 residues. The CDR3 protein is CASSYSGLAGGDEQFF. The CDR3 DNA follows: TGTGCCAGCAGTTACTCCGGACTAGCGGGAGGGGATGAGCAGTTCTTC.

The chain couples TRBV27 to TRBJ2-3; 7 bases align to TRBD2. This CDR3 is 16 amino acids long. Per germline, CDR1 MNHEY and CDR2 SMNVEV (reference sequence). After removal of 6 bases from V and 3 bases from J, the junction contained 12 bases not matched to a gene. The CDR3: CASSRVLASGTDTQYF. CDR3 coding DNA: TGTGCCAGCAGCAGGGTATTGGCTAGCGGAACAGATACGCAGTATTTT.

CDR3 DNA sequence: TGTGCCAGCAGTGACCTGGGTCAGGTTATGACTGAAGCTTTCTTT. Its translation: CASSDLGQVMTEAFF. The chain joins TRBV2 to TRBJ1-1; D is unresolved. The germline V and J ends were trimmed by 3 bases and 5 bases, with 16 bases remaining between them. The CDR3 sequence is 15 residues long. From germline, CDR1 is SNHLY and CDR2 FYNNEI.

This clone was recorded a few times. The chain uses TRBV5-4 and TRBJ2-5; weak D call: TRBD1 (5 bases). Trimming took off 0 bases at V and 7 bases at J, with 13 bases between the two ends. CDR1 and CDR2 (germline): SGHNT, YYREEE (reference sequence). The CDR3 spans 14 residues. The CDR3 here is CASSLGVRVGTQYF. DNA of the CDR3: TGTGCCAGCAGCTTGGGAGTCAGGGTTGGGACCCAGTACTTC.

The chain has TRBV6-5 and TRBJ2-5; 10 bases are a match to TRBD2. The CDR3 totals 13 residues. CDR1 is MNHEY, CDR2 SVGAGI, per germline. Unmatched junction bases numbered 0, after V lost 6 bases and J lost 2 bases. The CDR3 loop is CASRLAGQETQYF. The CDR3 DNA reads TGTGCCAGCAGACTAGCGGGGCAAGAGACCCAGTACTTC.

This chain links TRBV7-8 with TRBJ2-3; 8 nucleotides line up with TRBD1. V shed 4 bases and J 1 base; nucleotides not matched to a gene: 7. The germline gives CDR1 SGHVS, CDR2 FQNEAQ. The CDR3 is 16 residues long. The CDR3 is CASSYTGGKGTDTQYF. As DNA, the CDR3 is TGTGCCAGCAGCTATACAGGGGGAAAGGGCACAGATACGCAGTATTTT.

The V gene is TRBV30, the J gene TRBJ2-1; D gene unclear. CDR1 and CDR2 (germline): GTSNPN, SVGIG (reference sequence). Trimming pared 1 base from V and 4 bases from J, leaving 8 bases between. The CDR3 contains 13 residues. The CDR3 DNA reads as TGTGCCTGGAGTGAACTCGAATACAATGAGCAGTTCTTC. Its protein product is CAWSELEYNEQFF.